Reported below is one T cell receptor (beta chain). The CDR3 loop spans 16 amino acids. Germline V gene sequence: CDR1 MDHEN, CDR2 SYDVKM. V lost 5 bases, J lost 2 bases, and 18 bases lay in between. CD4+ cell separation produced CD45RA+ naive and CD45RA-negative memory subsets. This record comes from a study of shared clonotypes between healthy human individuals. Study-wide background: CD8 memory received one plate per donor, CD8 naive two, CD4 memory three and CD4 naive three.

The assay was immunoSEQ multiplex PCR, and TCRdb's table has in-frame clones only and misses some. The sample carries some 2,500,000 clones, under 95% recorded once. The sample comprised naive CD4+ T cells from PBMCs. Described subset: CD45RA+ positively selected. The receptor comes from a man between 18 and 29 years old in good health. Some clones in this sample may be carry-over from other donors' samples. The gene calls are TRBV28 and TRBJ2-5, with D uncertain. The CDR3 DNA follows: TGTGCCAGCAGTCCCCCCGGGTACAGCCTACAAGAGACCCAGTACTTC. Translation: CASSPPGYSLQETQYF.